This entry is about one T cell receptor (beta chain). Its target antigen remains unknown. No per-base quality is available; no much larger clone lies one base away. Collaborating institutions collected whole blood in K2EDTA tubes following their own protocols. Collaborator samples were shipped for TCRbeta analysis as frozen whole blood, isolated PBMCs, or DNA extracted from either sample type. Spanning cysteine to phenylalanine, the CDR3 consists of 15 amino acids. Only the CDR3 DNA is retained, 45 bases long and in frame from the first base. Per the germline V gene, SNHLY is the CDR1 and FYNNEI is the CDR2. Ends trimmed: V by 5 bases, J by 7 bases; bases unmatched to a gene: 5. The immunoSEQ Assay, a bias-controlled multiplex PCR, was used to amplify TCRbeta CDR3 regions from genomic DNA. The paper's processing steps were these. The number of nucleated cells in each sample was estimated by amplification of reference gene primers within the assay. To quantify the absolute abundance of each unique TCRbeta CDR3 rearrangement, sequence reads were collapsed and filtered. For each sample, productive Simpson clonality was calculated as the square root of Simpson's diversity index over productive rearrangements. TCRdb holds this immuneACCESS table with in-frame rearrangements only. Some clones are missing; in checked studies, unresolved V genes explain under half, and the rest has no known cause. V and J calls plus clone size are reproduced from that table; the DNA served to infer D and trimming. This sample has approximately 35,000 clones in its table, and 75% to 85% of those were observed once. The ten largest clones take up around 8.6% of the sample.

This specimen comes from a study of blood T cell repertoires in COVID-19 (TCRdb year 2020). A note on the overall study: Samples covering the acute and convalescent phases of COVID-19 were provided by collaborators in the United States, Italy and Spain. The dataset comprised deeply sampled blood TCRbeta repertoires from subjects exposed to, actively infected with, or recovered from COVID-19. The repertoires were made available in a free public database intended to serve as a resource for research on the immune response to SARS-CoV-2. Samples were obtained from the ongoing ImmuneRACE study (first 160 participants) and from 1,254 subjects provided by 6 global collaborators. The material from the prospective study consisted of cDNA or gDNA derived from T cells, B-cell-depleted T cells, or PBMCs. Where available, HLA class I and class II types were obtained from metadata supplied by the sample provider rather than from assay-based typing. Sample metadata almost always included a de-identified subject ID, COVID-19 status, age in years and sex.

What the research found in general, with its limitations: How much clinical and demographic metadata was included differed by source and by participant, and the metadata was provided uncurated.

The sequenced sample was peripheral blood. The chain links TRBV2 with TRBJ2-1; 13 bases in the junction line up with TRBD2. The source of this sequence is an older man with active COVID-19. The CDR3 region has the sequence CASSTSGGAGNEQFF. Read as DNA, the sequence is TGTGCCAGCAGTACTAGCGGGGGGGCCGGGAATGAGCAGTTCTTC.